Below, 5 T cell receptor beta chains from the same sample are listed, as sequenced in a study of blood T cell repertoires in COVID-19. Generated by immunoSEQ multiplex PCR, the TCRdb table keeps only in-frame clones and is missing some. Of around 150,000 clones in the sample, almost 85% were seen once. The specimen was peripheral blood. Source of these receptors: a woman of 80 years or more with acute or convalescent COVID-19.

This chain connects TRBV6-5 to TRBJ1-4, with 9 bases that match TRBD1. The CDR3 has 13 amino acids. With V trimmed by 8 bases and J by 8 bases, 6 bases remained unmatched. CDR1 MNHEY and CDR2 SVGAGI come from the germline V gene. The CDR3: CASYRGLGEKLFF. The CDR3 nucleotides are TGTGCCAGCTACAGGGGGCTAGGCGAAAAACTGTTTTTT.

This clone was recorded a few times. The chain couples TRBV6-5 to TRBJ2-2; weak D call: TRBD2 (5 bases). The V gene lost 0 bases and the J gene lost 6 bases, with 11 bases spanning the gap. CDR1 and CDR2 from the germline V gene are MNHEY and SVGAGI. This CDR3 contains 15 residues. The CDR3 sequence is CASSYSNWESGELFF. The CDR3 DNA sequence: TGTGCCAGCAGTTACTCGAATTGGGAGTCCGGGGAGCTGTTTTTT.

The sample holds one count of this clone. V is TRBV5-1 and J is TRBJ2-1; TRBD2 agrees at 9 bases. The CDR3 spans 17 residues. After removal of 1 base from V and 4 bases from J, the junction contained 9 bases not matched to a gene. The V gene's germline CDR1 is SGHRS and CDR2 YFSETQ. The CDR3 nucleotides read TGCGCCAGCAGCTTGAGTTCTAGCGGGATATCTTACAATGAGCAGTTCTTC. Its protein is CASSLSSSGISYNEQFF.

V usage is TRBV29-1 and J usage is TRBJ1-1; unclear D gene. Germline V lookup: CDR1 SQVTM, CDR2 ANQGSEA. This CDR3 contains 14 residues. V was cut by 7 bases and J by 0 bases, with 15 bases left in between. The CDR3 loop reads CSATAQAMNTEAFF. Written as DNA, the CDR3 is TGCAGCGCAACCGCGCAAGCTATGAACACTGAAGCTTTCTTT.

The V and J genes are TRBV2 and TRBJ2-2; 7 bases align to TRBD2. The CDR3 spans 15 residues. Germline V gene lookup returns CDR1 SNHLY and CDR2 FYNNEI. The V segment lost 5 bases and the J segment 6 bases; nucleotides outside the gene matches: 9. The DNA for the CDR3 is TGTGCCAGCAGTTGGACTAGAGGTTCTCCCGGGGAGCTGTTTTTT. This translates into CASSWTRGSPGELFF.